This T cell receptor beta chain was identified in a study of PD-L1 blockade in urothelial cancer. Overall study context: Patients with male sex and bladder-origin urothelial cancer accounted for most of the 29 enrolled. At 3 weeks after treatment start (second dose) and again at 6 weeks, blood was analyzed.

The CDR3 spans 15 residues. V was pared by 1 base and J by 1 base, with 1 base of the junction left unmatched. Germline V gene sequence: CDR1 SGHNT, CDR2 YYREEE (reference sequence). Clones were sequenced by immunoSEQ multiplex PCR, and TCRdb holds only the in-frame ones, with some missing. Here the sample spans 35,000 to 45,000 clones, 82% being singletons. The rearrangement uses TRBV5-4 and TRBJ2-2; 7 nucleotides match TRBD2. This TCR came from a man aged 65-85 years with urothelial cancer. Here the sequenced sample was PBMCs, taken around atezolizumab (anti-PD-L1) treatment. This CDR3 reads CASSLPGGNTGELFF. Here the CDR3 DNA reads TGTGCCAGCAGCTTGCCGGGGGGGAACACCGGGGAGCTGTTTTTT. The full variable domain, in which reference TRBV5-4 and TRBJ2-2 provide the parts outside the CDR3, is ETGVTQSPTHLIKTRGQQVTLRCSSQSGHNTVSWYQQALGQGPQFIFQYYREEENGRGNFPPRFSGLQFPNYSSELNVNALELDDSALYLCASSLPGGNTGELFFGEGSRLTVL.